A selection of T cell receptor beta chains follows, all from one sample in a study of Graves' ophthalmopathy and Graves' hyperthyroidism. A single record per CDR3 protein comes from TCRdb applying MiXCR to the multiplex PCR reads. Among hundreds of thousands of distinct CDR3 sequences listed, about 20% were seen once. The sample comprised peripheral blood. The source of these receptors is a woman aged 18-29 years with stable Graves' hyperthyroidism. Some clones in this sample may be carry-over from other donors' samples. CDR3s include the opening cysteine and the closing phenylalanine or tryptophan. The D gene is left open where the match is weak. Clone size is not always given. Where it is, it says once, few, many or a class for expanded clones.

TRBJ2-5 TRBV7-2 . many TGTGCCAGCAGCTTAGATAGGGGAAAGACCCAGTACTTC CASSLDRGKTQYF
TRBJ2-5 TRBV5-1 . many TGCGCCAGCAGCCTGCCCGGGAAGCATGAGACCCAGTACTTC CASSLPGKHETQYF
TRBJ2-6 TRBV6-1 . once TGTGCCAGCAGTGACAGGGGCTGGGCCAACGTCCTGACTTTC CASSDRGWANVLTF
TRBJ2-7 TRBV28 TRBD2 . TGTGCCAGCAGTTTGTCCCCTAGCGGGGGGCCCCCCTCCTACGAGCAGTACTTC CASSLSPSGGPPSYEQYF
TRBJ2-3 TRBV11-1 . few TGTGCCAGCAGCCCCCGGGACGGATCTCGCACAGATACGCAGTATTTT CASSPRDGSRTDTQYF
TRBJ2-2 TRBV7-9 . . TGTGCCAGCAGCTTAGTGGATGTATCCGGGGAGCTGTTTTTT CASSLVDVSGELFF
TRBJ1-3 TRBV7-9 TRBD1 few TGTGCCAGCAGTGTTACAGGGGGCTCTGGAAACACCATATATTTT CASSVTGGSGNTIYF
TRBJ1-5 TRBV12-3/TRBV12-4 . . TGTGCCAGCAGTTTATCGACTCAGCCCCAGCATTTT CASSLSTQPQHF
TRBJ2-5 TRBV28 TRBD2 many TGTGCCAGCAGTCCTAGCGGGAGGCTACAAGAGACCCAGTACTTC CASSPSGRLQETQYF
TRBJ1-1 TRBV27 . . TGTGCCAGCAGTTTATCGAGCTACACTGAAGCTTTCTTT CASSLSSYTEAFF
TRBJ1-2 TRBV15 TRBD1 . TGTGCCACCAGCAGACGGACAGGGTCTGCTGGCTACACCTTC CATSRRTGSAGYTF
TRBJ2-4 TRBV6-5 . . TGTGCCAGCAGTTACTCTGGTGGACAAAACATTCAGTACTTC CASSYSGGQNIQYF
TRBJ1-3 TRBV28 TRBD1 few TGTGCCAGCAGTTCGGGACAGGGGGCAACTGGAAACACCATATATTTT CASSSGQGATGNTIYF
TRBJ1-6 TRBV5-1 TRBD1 many TGCGCCAGCAGCTTGACGGTACAGGGGTCACCCCTCCACTTT CASSLTVQGSPLHF